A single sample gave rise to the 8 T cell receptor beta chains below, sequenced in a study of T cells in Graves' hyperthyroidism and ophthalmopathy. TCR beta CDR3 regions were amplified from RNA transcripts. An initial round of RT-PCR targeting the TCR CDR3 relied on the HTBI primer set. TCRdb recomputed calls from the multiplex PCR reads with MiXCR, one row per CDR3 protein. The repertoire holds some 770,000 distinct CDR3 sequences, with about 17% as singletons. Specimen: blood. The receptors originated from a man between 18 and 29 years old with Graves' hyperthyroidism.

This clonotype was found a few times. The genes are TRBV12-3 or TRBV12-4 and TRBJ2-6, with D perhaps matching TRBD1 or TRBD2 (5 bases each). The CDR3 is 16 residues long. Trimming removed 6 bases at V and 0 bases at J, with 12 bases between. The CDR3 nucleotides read TGTGCCAGCAGCCAGAGGGGCAGCTCTGGGGCCAACGTCCTGACTTTC. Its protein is CASSQRGSSGANVLTF.

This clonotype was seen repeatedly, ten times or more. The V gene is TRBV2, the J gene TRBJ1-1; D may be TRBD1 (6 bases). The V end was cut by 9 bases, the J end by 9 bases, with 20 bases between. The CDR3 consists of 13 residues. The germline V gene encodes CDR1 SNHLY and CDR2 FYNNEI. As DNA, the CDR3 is TGTGCCAGTATTTTTGGGGGGCGAGAAAAAGCTTTCTTT. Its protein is CASIFGGREKAFF.

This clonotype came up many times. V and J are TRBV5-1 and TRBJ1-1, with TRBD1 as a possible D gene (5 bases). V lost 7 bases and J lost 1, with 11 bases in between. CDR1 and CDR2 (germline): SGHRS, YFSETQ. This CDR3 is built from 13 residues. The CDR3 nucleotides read TGCGCCAGCGAGGGGCAGGGGAACACTGAAGCTTTCTTT. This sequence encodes CASEGQGNTEAFF.

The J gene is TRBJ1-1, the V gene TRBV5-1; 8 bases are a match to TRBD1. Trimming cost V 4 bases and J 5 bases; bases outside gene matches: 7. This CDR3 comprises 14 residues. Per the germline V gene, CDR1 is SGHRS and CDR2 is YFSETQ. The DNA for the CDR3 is TGCGCCAGCAGCCCGGGACAGGCCGTAACTGAAGCTTTCTTT. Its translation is CASSPGQAVTEAFF. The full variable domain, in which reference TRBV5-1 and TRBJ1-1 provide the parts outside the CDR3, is KAGVTQTPRYLIKTRGQQVTLSCSPISGHRSVSWYQQTPGQGLQFLFEYFSETQRNKGNFPGRFSGRQFSNSRSEMNVSTLELGDSALYLCASSPGQAVTEAFFGQGTRLTVV.

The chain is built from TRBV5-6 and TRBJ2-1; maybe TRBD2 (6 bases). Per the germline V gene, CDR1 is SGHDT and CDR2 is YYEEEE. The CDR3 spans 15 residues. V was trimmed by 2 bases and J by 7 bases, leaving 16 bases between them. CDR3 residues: CASSFSGTAGNEQFF. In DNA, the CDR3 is TGTGCCAGCAGCTTTTCCGGGACTGCGGGGAATGAGCAGTTCTTC.

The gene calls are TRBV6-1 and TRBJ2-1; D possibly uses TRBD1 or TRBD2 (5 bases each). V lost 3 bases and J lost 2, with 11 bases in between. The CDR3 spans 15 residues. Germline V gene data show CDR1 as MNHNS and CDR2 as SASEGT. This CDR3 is CASSEGWGPYNEQFF. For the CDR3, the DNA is TGTGCCAGCAGTGAGGGATGGGGACCCTACAATGAGCAGTTCTTC.

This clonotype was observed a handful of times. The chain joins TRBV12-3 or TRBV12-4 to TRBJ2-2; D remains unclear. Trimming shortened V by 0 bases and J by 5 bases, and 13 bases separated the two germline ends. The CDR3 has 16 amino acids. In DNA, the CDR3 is TGTGCCAGCAGTTTAGCAGCAAGGACCTCAACCGGGGAGCTGTTTTTT. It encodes CASSLAARTSTGELFF.

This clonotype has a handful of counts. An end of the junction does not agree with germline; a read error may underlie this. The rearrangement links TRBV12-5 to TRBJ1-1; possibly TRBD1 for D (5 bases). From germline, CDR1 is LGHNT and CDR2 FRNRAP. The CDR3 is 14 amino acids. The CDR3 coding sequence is TGTGCTAGTGGGTTGGGGCAGGGGAACACTGAAGCTTTCTTT. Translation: CASGLGQGNTEAFF.